This T cell receptor beta chain was sequenced in a study of blood T cell repertoires in COVID-19. Study details: Samples of COVID-19 (acute and convalescent) were obtained from the United States, Italy and Spain. Sources were T cells, B-cell-depleted T cells, or PBMCs; the material itself was cDNA or gDNA.

Authors' analysis steps: Researchers report that nucleated cell counts were estimated from reference gene primer amplification. Libraries were prepared by immunoSEQ multiplex PCR; TCRdb keeps only in-frame clonotypes and omits some of them. Clonal size and the V and J genes are those of that table, whereas D and trimming came from the DNA. The sample lists about 130,000 clones; around 87% were seen once. Germline values: CDR1 SGHTS, CDR2 YDEGEE. V was cut by 0 bases and J by 7 bases, with 14 bases left in between. This CDR3 has 15 residues. The sample consisted of peripheral blood. The TCR sequence derives from a woman aged 55-69 years with acute or convalescent COVID-19. This sequence joins TRBV5-8 and TRBJ1-5; D may be TRBD1 (6 bases). CDR3 coding DNA: TGTGCCAGCAGCTTGGATACAGGGCTTGGGCAGCCCCAGCATTTT. As protein: CASSLDTGLGQPQHF.